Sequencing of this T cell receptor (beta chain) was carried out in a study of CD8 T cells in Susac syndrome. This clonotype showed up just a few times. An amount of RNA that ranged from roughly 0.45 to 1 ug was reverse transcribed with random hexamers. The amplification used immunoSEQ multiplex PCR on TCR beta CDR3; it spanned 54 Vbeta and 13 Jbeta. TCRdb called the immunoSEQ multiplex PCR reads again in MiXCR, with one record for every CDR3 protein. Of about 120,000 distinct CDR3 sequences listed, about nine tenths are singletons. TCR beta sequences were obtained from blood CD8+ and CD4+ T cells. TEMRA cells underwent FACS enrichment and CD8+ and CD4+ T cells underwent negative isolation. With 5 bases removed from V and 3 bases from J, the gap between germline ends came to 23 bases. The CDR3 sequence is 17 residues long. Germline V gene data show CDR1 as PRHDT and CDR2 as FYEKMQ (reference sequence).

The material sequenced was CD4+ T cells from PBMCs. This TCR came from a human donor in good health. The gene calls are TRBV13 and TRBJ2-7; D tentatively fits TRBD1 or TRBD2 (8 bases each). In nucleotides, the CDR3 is TGTGCCAGCAGCCATGGGCGGGAGGCAGGGGGCCACTACGAGCAGTACTTC. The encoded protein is CASSHGREAGGHYEQYF.